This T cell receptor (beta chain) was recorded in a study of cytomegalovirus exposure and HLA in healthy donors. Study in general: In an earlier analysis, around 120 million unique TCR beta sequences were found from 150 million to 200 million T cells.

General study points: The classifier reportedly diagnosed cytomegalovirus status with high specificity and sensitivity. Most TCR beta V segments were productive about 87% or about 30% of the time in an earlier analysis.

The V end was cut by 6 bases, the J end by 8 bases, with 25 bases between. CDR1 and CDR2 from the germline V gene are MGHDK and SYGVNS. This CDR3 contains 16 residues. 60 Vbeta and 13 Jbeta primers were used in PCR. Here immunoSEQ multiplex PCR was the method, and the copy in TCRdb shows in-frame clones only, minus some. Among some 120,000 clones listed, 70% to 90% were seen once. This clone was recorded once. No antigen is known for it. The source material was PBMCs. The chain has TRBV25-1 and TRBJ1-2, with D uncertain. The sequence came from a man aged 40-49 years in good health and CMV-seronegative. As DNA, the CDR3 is TGTGCCAGCAGAAGAGGCGTTACAACCCTCGGGAGGGGCTACACCTTC. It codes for CASRRGVTTLGRGYTF.